This TCR beta chain was obtained from a study of regulatory T cells in long-lasting Graves disease. CDR1 is WNHNN, CDR2 SYGVQD, per germline (reference sequence). Trimming removed 0 bases at V and 9 bases at J, with 6 bases between. The CDR3 spans 12 residues. As to time point: newly diagnosed GD, antithyroid drugs for less than 3 months. After RNA was extracted from PBMCs, the TCR library was made from it. The sample holds many counts of this clonotype. CDR3 regions were amplified by Arm-PCR using iRepertoire HTBI primers to build TCR beta libraries. Via MiXCR, TCRdb re-called the multiplex PCR reads, giving one row per CDR3 protein. The sample yields about 620,000 distinct CDR3 sequences, approximately 15% seen once. These same records also appear under a second study, on T cells in Graves' hyperthyroidism and ophthalmopathy. That report adds: Graves' hyperthyroidism without ophthalmopathy progression within 18 months was termed stable.

The V and J genes are TRBV10-1 and TRBJ2-1; D is perhaps TRBD2 (6 bases). The material sequenced was peripheral blood mononuclear cells (PBMCs), taken at new diagnosis, from a patient treated with antithyroid drugs. This TCR came from a young woman with Graves disease. CDR3 sequence (DNA): TGCGCCAGCAGTGAGTCGCGGGGTGAGCAGTTCTTC. This encodes CASSESRGEQFF.